The 30 T cell receptor beta chains reported below all come from one sample, sequenced in a study of T cell repertoires in cytomegalovirus infection (dated by TCRdb to between 2019 and 2020). TCRdb lists the instrument as Illumina HiSeq 1500. TCRdb passed the public sequencing reads through fastp at Q25 and MiXCR, retaining productive beta sequences. Every distinct CDR3 protein forms one entry, paired with its most common genes and DNA. This sample gives 150,000 or so distinct CDR3 sequences in total; less than 25% of them show up just once. Together, the top ten hold approximately 10% of the sample. Sample: PBMCs. These receptor sequences come from a human donor in good health (CMV status not recorded). Some clones in this sample may be carry-over from other donors' samples.

In this sample, this clonotype turned up many times. This chain connects TRBV7-9 to TRBJ1-2; D gene unclear. V was pared by 8 bases and J by 4 bases, with 11 bases between. The germline CDR1 and CDR2 sequences are SEHNR and FQNEAQ (reference sequence). CDR3 length equals 12 residues. This CDR3 reads CASANDPYGYTF. DNA of the CDR3: TGTGCCAGCGCAAACGACCCCTATGGCTACACCTTC.

This clonotype was seen many times. The chain is built from TRBV7-2 and TRBJ2-7, with 10 positions matching TRBD2. Germline CDR1 and CDR2: SGHTA and FQGNSA. V lost 5 bases to trimming and J lost 4 bases; unmatched junction nucleotides: 5. This CDR3 has 14 residues. The CDR3 sequence is CASSPAGGGYEQYF. The DNA of the CDR3 is TGTGCCAGCAGCCCAGCGGGAGGGGGGTACGAGCAGTACTTC.

The rearrangement links TRBV5-4 to TRBJ2-1, with D possibly TRBD1 on 6 matching bases. The germline CDR1 and CDR2 sequences are SGHNT and YYREEE (reference sequence). Between the trimmed V and J ends, which lost 0 bases and 8 bases, there was a span of 6 bases. This CDR3 is built from 12 residues. CDR3 protein: CASSLGQDEQFF. The CDR3 nucleotides read TGTGCCAGCAGCTTGGGACAGGATGAGCAGTTCTTC.

In this sample, this clonotype turned up a few times. This chain links TRBV7-9 with TRBJ2-1; D is unclear. The CDR3 loop spans 15 amino acids. Trimming left V 0 bases short and J 1 base short, with 7 bases between. Germline V gene lookup returns CDR1 SEHNR and CDR2 FQNEAQ (reference sequence). In nucleotides, the CDR3 is TGTGCCAGCAGCTTAGCGGCTATATCCTACAATGAGCAGTTCTTC. It is translated as CASSLAAISYNEQFF. The full variable domain, rest sourced from reference TRBV7-9 and TRBJ2-1, is DTGVSQNPRHKITKRGQNVTFRCDPISEHNRLYWYRQTLGQGPEFLTYFQNEAQLEKSRLLSDRFSAERPKGSFSTLEIQRTEQGDSAMYLCASSLAAISYNEQFFGPGTRLTVL.

Only a few counts were recorded for this clonotype. V gene TRBV7-9 combines with J gene TRBJ1-3; 10 bases align to TRBD1. This CDR3 region has 18 residues. The ends lost 5 bases at V and 2 bases at J; junction bases unmatched: 12. Per the germline V gene, CDR1 is SEHNR and CDR2 is FQNEAQ (reference sequence). CDR3 DNA: TGTGCCAGCAGCCTGACTCCGCCGGACAGGGGGGCTGGAAACACCATATATTTT. It specifies CASSLTPPDRGAGNTIYF.

This clonotype was picked up many times. The rearrangement joins TRBV7-2 to TRBJ2-3; TRBD1 matches 8 bases. This CDR3 region has 14 residues. From germline, CDR1 is SGHTA and CDR2 FQGNSA. V lost 5 bases, J lost 4 bases, and 5 bases stayed unmatched. In DNA, the CDR3 is TGTGCCAGCAGCCTCGGACAGGGCCCAGATACGCAGTATTTT. Translating gives CASSLGQGPDTQYF. Full variable domain (missing parts from reference TRBV7-2 and TRBJ2-3): GAGVSQSPSNKVTEKGKDVELRCDPISGHTALYWYRQSLGQGLEFLIYFQGNSAPDKSGLPSDRFSAERTGGSVSTLTIQRTQQEDSAVYLCASSLGQGPDTQYFGPGTRLTVL.

This clonotype showed up just a few times. The chain uses TRBV28 and TRBJ2-5, with 9 bases lining up with TRBD2. The CDR3 has 14 amino acids. The germline V gene has CDR1 MDHEN and CDR2 SYDVKM. The V and J ends lost 6 bases and 5 bases, in that order; junction bases with no gene match: 7. The DNA of the CDR3 is TGTGCCAGCAGAGAGGGACTAGCCGACGAGACCCAGTACTTC. This gives the protein CASREGLADETQYF.

The sample holds a few counts of this clonotype. CDR3 in amino acids: CASSPYDSSYEQYF. The CDR3 DNA follows: TGTGCCAGCAGTCCTTATGACAGTTCCTACGAGCAGTACTTC. V gene TRBV27 combines with J gene TRBJ2-7; maybe TRBD1 (5 bases). V lost 5 bases and J 1 base, leaving 12 bases between the germline ends. Germline V lookup: CDR1 MNHEY, CDR2 SMNVEV (reference sequence). The CDR3 sequence is 14 residues long.

The chain joins TRBV7-2 to TRBJ1-1; 9 bases match TRBD1. The junction had 4 bases not matched to a gene; V was cut back by 4 bases and J by 1 base. This CDR3 has 15 amino acids. Germline assignment: CDR1 SGHTA and CDR2 FQGNSA. Here the CDR3 DNA reads TGTGCCAGCAGCTCACAGGGGGCGCGGAACACTGAAGCTTTCTTT. Protein product: CASSSQGARNTEAFF.

This clonotype showed up many times. This chain joins TRBV7-6 and TRBJ2-7, with 9 bases identical to TRBD2. The CDR3 consists of 20 residues. CDR1 and CDR2 from the germline V gene are SGHVS and FNYEAQ. V dropped 6 bases and J dropped 5; count of bases not matched to a gene: 26. The CDR3 sequence: CASSLGRIAEREEWRHEQYF. DNA of the CDR3: TGTGCCAGCAGTCTCGGACGGATTGCCGAGCGGGAGGAATGGCGCCACGAGCAGTACTTC.

The V and J genes are TRBV28 and TRBJ1-1; D not resolved. V lost 10 bases, J lost 0 bases, and 18 bases lay in between. This CDR3 spans 15 amino acids. CDR1 MDHEN and CDR2 SYDVKM come from the germline V gene. This chain's CDR3 is CATRFRLLMNTEAFF. Here the CDR3 DNA reads TGTGCCACCAGATTTCGACTGCTCATGAACACTGAAGCTTTCTTT.

This clonotype was found a few times. This rearrangement joins TRBV2 to TRBJ1-5; perhaps TRBD1 as D (5 bases). This CDR3 has 14 residues. V lost 2 bases, J lost 7 bases, and 12 bases lay in between. Germline V gene sequence: CDR1 SNHLY, CDR2 FYNNEI. The CDR3 region has the DNA TGTGCCAGCAGTGAACAGGGATTTGGACAGCCCCAGCATTTT. This gives the protein CASSEQGFGQPQHF.

The chain combines TRBV7-2 with TRBJ2-7; a possible D gene is TRBD1 (6 bases). This CDR3 is built from 14 residues. With 5 bases removed from V and 3 bases from J, the gap between germline ends came to 14 bases. Germline CDR1 and CDR2: SGHTA and FQGNSA. The CDR3, as DNA: TGTGCCAGCAGCCCTGCGACAGGCCTCTACGAGCAGTACTTC. Translated: CASSPATGLYEQYF.

This rearrangement joins TRBV7-2 to TRBJ1-4, with a possible D match to TRBD1 (5 bases). V was cut by 1 base and J by 8 bases, with 11 bases left in between. Germline CDR1 SGHTA, CDR2 FQGNSA. The CDR3 runs to 14 residues. CDR3 residues: CASSLVGAPEKLFF. The CDR3 DNA sequence: TGTGCCAGCAGCTTAGTAGGGGCACCGGAAAAACTGTTTTTT.

The V and J genes are TRBV4-1 and TRBJ2-6, with 10 nucleotides matching TRBD1. This CDR3 is 21 amino acids long. V dropped 1 base and J dropped 2; count of bases not matched to a gene: 14. The germline V gene has CDR1 MGHRA and CDR2 YSYEKL. This CDR3 is CASSQGTLNTGTGAGANVLTF. CDR3 coding DNA: TGCGCCAGCAGCCAAGGAACCCTAAACACCGGGACAGGGGCTGGGGCCAACGTCCTGACTTTC.

The rearrangement joins TRBV2 to TRBJ2-5, with TRBD2 matching 7 bases. V trimming: 4 bases; J trimming: 5 bases; junction bases outside the gene matches: 4. The CDR3 length is 13 residues. Germline CDR1 reads SNHLY; CDR2 reads FYNNEI. CDR3 nucleotide sequence: TGTGCCAGCAGTGGTCTCGGGGGGGAGACCCAGTACTTC. This translates into CASSGLGGETQYF.

This clonotype was picked up a small number of times. The chain recombines TRBV11-2 with TRBJ2-1; TRBD1 might be the D (6 bases). There are 17 residues in the CDR3. Germline V gives CDR1 SGHAT, CDR2 FQNNGV. Trimming left V 1 base short and J 8 bases short, with 21 bases between. CDR3 sequence reads: CASSLVGLDSLIDEQFF. The CDR3 bases are TGTGCCAGCAGCTTAGTCGGGTTGGACAGCCTGATCGATGAGCAGTTCTTC.

With regard to this clonotype: A single base separates this from a much larger clone, so it may be a read error. The CDR3 end shows no conserved phenylalanine or tryptophan, and so a read error is likely. The J gene is TRBJ2-1, the V gene TRBV7-9, with TRBD1 as a possible D gene (6 bases). Trimming cost V 5 bases and J 4 bases, with 12 bases left between them. This CDR3 comprises 14 residues. Germline V gene lookup returns CDR1 SEHNR and CDR2 FQNEAQ (reference sequence). The CDR3 DNA reads as TGTGCCAGCAGCCCAGGGGCGGAATACAATGAGCAGTTCTTG. Translating gives CASSPGAEYNEQFL.

V usage is TRBV6-1 and J usage is TRBJ2-7; D may match TRBD1 or TRBD2 (6 bases each). CDR3 length equals 13 residues. Trimming cost V 5 bases and J 6 bases, with 14 bases left between them. The germline V gene encodes CDR1 MNHNS and CDR2 SASEGT. The CDR3 coding sequence is TGTGCCAGCAGTTACCTGGGGGGCATCGAGCAGTACTTC. It translates to CASSYLGGIEQYF.

This clonotype was detected ten times or more. The chain carries TRBV2 and TRBJ2-6; D not certain. The CDR3 length is 16 residues. Looked up from germline, CDR1 is SNHLY and CDR2 is FYNNEI. Trimming shortened V by 5 bases and J by 0 bases, and 11 bases separated the two germline ends. The CDR3 coding sequence is TGTGCCAGCAGTCCGGATCACAGCTCTGGGGCCAACGTCCTGACTTTC. It is translated as CASSPDHSSGANVLTF.

This clonotype was counted a few times. The chain couples TRBV28 to TRBJ2-7; D is undetermined. Trimming cost V 5 bases and J 0 bases, with 14 bases left between them. The CDR3 covers 15 residues. Germline-derived CDR1 and CDR2 are MDHEN and SYDVKM. The DNA of the CDR3 is TGTGCCAGCAGTCTCTTGACGGAGATCTCCTACGAGCAGTACTTC. This translates into CASSLLTEISYEQYF.

This clonotype was seen ten or more times. The chain recombines TRBV27 with TRBJ2-1; TRBD2 might be the D (6 bases). Per the germline V gene, CDR1 is MNHEY and CDR2 is SMNVEV (reference sequence). CDR3 size: 13 residues. The V and J ends lost 5 bases and 6 bases respectively, with 11 bases between them. The CDR3 here is CASSLGTANEQFF. CDR3 DNA sequence: TGTGCCAGCAGTCTTGGGACTGCCAATGAGCAGTTCTTC.

This clonotype was observed many times. This rearrangement joins TRBV7-3 to TRBJ2-5, with no clear D. The germline CDR1 and CDR2 sequences are SGHTA and FQGTGA. This CDR3 spans 16 amino acids. Trimming took 2 bases from V and 0 from J, leaving 13 bases between them. DNA for the CDR3: TGTGCCAGCAGCTTATCACCCGCCAACTACCAAGAGACCCAGTACTTC. Its translation is CASSLSPANYQETQYF.

The rearrangement uses TRBV19 and TRBJ1-6; D not certain. This CDR3 contains 12 residues. V was pared by 6 bases and J by 10 bases, with 10 bases between. Looked up from germline, CDR1 is LNHDA and CDR2 is SQIVND (reference sequence). CDR3 loop: CASSINTSPLHF. The CDR3, as DNA: TGTGCCAGTAGCATCAATACCTCACCCCTCCACTTT.

The V call is TRBV7-8, the J call TRBJ2-3; 11 bases match TRBD2. The CDR3 is 19 residues long. The V gene's germline CDR1 is SGHVS and CDR2 FQNEAQ. After removal of 5 bases from V and 3 bases from J, the junction contained 16 bases not matched to a gene. The CDR3 nucleotides are TGTGCCAGCAGCCCGAGACCCGGTCTAGCGGGAGGAGGGACAGATACGCAGTATTTT. Translating gives CASSPRPGLAGGGTDTQYF.

A remark on this clonotype: A much larger clone differs by one base, so this may be a read error. The limits of the CDR3 on the DNA are not certain, so only TCRdb's listed CDR3 is given. CDR3 sequence: CASSFGGGNTLYF. The chain carries TRBV11-2 and TRBJ1-3. Germline CDR1 SGHAT, CDR2 FQNNGV. The CDR3 region is 13 residues in length, termini included.

There are a few counts of this clonotype. The chain has TRBV24-1 and TRBJ1-5; D ambiguous. The CDR3 runs 14 residues. Germline CDR1 and CDR2: KGHDR and SFDVKD. The ends were cut back, 5 bases at V and 3 bases at J, with 10 bases in the middle. CDR3 loop: CATSGKAYNQPQHF. Written as DNA, the CDR3 is TGTGCCACCAGTGGAAAGGCCTACAATCAGCCCCAGCATTTT.

This clonotype was recorded many times. The chain couples TRBV7-6 to TRBJ2-3; D might be TRBD2 (6 bases). V was pared by 4 bases and J by 3 bases, with 20 bases between. Germline lookup yields CDR1 SGHVS and CDR2 FNYEAQ. This CDR3 has 17 amino acids. The CDR3 nucleotides are TGTGCCAGCAGCTCCTCCGGTAGCGGAGCGGCGACAGATACGCAGTATTTT. Translation gives CASSSSGSGAATDTQYF.

This clonotype was seen only a few times. The chain carries TRBV28 and TRBJ2-1; a possible D gene is TRBD1 (6 bases). V lost 8 bases and J lost 0, with 14 bases in between. The CDR3 sequence is 15 residues long. Germline assignment: CDR1 MDHEN and CDR2 SYDVKM. In DNA form, the CDR3 reads TGTGCCAGCGGTCAGGGGCCAAGCTCCTACAATGAGCAGTTCTTC. It encodes CASGQGPSSYNEQFF.

J is TRBJ1-5 and V is TRBV28; a weak D match, TRBD1 (5 bases). Germline V CDR1 and CDR2: MDHEN, SYDVKM. The V gene lost 7 bases and the J gene lost 4 bases, with 20 bases spanning the gap. CDR3 length: 16 residues. The DNA for the CDR3 is TGTGCCAGCACACCCAGGACGGGGCTCCGGAATCAGCCCCAGCATTTT. Translating it yields CASTPRTGLRNQPQHF.